Given below is one T cell receptor (beta chain) in context. As yet, its antigen is unknown. CDR1 MNHNS and CDR2 SASEGT come from the germline V gene. The ends lost 6 bases at V and 8 bases at J; junction bases unmatched: 10. The CDR3 has 14 residues. The sample is drawn from a study of beta chain features in type 1 diabetes. General study results and limits: People with Type 1 diabetes carried modestly yet significantly shorter TCRB CDR3s in all four CD4+ subsets.

The sequenced template was cDNA made from the entire isolated RNA. Generated by immunoSEQ multiplex PCR, the TCRdb table keeps only in-frame clones and is missing some. The sample lists roughly 700,000 clones; 13% were seen once. The sequenced sample was naive CD4+ T cells from blood. This receptor was obtained from a young man with type 1 diabetes. The chain couples TRBV6-1 to TRBJ2-1, with TRBD2 matching 7 bases. The CDR3: CASRPGPGRDEQFF. The CDR3 nucleotides read TGTGCCAGCAGACCCGGCCCAGGGAGGGATGAGCAGTTCTTC.